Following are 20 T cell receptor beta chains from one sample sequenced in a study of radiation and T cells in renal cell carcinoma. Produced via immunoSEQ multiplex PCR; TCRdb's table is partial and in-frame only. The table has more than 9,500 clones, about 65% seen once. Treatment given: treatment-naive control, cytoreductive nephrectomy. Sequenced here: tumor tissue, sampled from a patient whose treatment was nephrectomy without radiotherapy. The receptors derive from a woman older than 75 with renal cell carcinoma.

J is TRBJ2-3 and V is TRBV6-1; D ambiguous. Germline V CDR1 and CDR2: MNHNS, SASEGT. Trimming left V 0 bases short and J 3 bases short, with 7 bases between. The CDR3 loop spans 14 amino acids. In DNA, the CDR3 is TGTGCCAGCAGTGAAGCGGAGTGGACAGATACGCAGTATTTT. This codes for CASSEAEWTDTQYF.

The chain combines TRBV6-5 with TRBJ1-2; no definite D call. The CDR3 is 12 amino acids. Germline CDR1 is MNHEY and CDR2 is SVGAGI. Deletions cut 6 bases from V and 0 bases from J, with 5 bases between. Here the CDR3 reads CASRTPNYGYTF. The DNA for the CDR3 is TGTGCCAGCAGAACACCTAACTATGGCTACACCTTC.

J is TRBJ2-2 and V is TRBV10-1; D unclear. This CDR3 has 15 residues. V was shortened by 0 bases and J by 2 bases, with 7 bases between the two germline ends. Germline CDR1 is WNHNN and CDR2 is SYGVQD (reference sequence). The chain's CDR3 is CASSESQTNTGELFF. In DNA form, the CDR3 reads TGCGCCAGCAGTGAGTCGCAGACAAACACCGGGGAGCTGTTTTTT.

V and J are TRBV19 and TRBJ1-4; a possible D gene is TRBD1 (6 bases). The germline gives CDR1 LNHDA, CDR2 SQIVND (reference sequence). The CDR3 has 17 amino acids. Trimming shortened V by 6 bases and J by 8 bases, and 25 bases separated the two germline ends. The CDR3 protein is CASSQGQSVGLNEKLFF. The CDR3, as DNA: TGTGCCAGTAGCCAAGGACAGTCGGTAGGACTAAACGAAAAACTGTTTTTT.

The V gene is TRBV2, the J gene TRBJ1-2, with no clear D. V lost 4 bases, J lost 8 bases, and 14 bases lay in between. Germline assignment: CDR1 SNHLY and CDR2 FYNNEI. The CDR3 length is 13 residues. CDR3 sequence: CASSGNTSPGYTF. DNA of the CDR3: TGTGCCAGCAGTGGTAACACTTCGCCGGGCTACACCTTC.

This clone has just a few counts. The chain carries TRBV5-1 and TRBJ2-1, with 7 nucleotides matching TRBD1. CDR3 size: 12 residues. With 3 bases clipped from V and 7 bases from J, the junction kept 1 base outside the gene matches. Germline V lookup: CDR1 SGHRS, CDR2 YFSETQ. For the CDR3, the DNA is TGCGCCAGCAGCTCACAGGGGAATGAGCAGTTCTTC. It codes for CASSSQGNEQFF.

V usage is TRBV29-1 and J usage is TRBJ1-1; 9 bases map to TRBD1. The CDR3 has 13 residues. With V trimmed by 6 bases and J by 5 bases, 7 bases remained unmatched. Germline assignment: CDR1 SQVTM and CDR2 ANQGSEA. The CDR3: CSVQGQGETEAFF. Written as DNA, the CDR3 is TGCAGCGTGCAGGGACAGGGAGAAACTGAAGCTTTCTTT.

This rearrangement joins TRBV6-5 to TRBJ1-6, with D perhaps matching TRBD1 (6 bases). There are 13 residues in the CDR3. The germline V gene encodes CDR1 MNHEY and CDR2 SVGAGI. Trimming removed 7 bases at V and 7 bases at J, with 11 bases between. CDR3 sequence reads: CASMRTVNSPLHF. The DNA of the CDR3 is TGTGCCAGCATGAGGACAGTGAATTCACCCCTCCACTTT.

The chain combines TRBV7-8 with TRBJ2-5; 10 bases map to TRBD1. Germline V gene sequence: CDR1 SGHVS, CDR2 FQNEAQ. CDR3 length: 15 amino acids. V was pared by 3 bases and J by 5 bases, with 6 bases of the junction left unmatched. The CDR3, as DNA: TGTGCCAGCAGCTTCGGACAGGGGGTCTCGGAGACCCAGTACTTC. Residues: CASSFGQGVSETQYF.

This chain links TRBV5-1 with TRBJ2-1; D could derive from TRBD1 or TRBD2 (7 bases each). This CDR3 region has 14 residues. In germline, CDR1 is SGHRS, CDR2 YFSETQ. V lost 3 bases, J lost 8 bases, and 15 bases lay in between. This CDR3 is CASSYGLGGDEQFF. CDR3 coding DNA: TGCGCCAGCAGCTACGGACTAGGGGGCGATGAGCAGTTCTTC.

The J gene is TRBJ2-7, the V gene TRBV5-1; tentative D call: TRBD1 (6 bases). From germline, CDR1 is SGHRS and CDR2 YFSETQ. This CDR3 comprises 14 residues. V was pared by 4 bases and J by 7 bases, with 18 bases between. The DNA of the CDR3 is TGCGCCAGCAGCCCCGGGACACAGTTTGGGGAGCAGTACTTC. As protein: CASSPGTQFGEQYF.

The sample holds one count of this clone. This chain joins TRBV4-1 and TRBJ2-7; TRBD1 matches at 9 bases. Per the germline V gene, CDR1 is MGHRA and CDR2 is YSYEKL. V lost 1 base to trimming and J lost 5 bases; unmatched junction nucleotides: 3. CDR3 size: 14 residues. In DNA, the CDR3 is TGCGCCAGCAGCCAAGGGGACAGGGTCCACGAGCAGTACTTC. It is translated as CASSQGDRVHEQYF.

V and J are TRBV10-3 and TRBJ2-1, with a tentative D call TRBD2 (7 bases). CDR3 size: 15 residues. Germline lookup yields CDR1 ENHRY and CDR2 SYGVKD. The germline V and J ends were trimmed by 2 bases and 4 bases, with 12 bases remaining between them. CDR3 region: CAISERGGDYNEQFF. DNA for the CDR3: TGTGCCATCAGTGAGAGGGGGGGGGATTACAATGAGCAGTTCTTC.

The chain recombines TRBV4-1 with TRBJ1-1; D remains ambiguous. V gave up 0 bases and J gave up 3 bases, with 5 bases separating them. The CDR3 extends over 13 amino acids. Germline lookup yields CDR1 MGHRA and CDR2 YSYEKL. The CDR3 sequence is CASSQDWDTEAFF. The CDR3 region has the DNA TGCGCCAGCAGCCAAGATTGGGACACTGAAGCTTTCTTT.

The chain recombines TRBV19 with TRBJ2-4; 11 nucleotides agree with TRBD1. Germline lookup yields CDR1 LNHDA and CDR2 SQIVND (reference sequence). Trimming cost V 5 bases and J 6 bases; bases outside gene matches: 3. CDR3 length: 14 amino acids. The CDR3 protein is CASSPGTGGNIQYF. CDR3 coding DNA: TGTGCCAGTAGTCCGGGGACAGGGGGAAACATTCAGTACTTC.

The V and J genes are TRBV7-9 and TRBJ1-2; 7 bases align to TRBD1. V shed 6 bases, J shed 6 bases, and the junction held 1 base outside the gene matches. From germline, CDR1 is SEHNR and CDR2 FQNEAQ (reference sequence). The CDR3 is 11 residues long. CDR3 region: CASSTGDGYTF. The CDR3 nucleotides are TGTGCCAGCAGTACAGGGGATGGCTACACCTTC.

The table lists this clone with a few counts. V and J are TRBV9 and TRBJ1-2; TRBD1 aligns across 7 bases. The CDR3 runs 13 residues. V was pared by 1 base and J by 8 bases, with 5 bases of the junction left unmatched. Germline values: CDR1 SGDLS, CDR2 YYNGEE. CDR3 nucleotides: TGTGCCAGCAGCGTATGGGAACAGGGGGGCTACACCTTC. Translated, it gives CASSVWEQGGYTF.

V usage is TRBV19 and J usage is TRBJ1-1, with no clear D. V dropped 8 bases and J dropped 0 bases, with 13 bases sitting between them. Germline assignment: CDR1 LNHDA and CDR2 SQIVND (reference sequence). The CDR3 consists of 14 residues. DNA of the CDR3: TGTGCCAGTCAACCGTCCGCCTTGAACACTGAAGCTTTCTTT. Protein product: CASQPSALNTEAFF.

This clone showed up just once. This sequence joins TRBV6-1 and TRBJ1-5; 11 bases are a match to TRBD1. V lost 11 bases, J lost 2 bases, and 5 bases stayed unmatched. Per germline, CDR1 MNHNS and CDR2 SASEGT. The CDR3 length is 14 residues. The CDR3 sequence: CAAVGQGGNQPQHF. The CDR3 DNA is TGTGCCGCCGTGGGACAGGGGGGCAATCAGCCCCAGCATTTT.

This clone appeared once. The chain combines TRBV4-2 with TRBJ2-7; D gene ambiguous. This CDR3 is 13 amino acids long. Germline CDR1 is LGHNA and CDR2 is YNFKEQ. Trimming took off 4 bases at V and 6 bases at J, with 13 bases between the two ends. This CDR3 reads CASSPGRWVEQYF. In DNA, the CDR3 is TGTGCCAGCAGCCCGGGCCGTTGGGTCGAGCAGTACTTC.